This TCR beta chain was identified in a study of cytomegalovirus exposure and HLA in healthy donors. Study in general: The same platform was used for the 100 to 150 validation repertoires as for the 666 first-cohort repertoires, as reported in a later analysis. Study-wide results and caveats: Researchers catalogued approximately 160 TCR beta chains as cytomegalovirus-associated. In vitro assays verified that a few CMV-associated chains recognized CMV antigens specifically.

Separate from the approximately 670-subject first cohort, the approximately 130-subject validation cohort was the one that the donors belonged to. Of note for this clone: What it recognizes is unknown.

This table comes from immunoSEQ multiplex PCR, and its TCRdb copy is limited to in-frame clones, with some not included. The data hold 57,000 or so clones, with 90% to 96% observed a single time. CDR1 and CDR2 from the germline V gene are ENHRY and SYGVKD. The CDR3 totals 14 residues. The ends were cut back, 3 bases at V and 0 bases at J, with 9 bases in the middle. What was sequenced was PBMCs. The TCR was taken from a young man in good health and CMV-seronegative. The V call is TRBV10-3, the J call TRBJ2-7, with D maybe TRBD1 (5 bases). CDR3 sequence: CAISEDSSSYEQYF. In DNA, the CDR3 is TGTGCCATCAGTGAAGACAGCAGCTCCTACGAGCAGTACTTC.